This T cell receptor beta chain comes out of a study of shared clonotypes between healthy human individuals. The V gene's germline CDR1 is SGHTS and CDR2 YDEGEE. V shed 3 bases and J shed 4 bases, with 16 bases lying between them. This CDR3 comprises 15 residues. The repertoire was sequenced with immunoSEQ multiplex PCR; TCRdb's copy has only in-frame clones and lacks some. This table has some 1,100,000 clones, around three quarters appearing once. The source material was memory CD4+ T cells from PBMCs. Subset meaning: CD45RA-negative fraction. This chain uses TRBV5-8 with TRBJ1-2, with D perhaps matching TRBD1 (6 bases). This TCR derives from a young man in good health. Some clones in this sample may be carry-over from other donors' samples. The DNA for the CDR3 is TGTGCCAGCAGCTCCCGACAGGACCCCCTCTATGGCTACACCTTC. Amino acids: CASSSRQDPLYGYTF.